This T cell receptor beta chain comes out of a study of CD8 T cells in ankylosing spondylitis. The length of the CDR3 is 17 residues. Germline-derived CDR1 and CDR2 are SNHLY and FYNNEI. J was trimmed by 1 base and V by 2 bases; bases with no gene match: 6. There are many counts of this clonotype. Antigen specificity is unknown. Scientists made TCR beta libraries using quantitative 5'-RACE with molecular barcodes. TCRdb called the 5' RACE reads again in MiXCR, with one record for every CDR3 protein. The sample has some 220,000 distinct CDR3 sequences; roughly 6.6% are singletons. Overall study results and limits: Some of the motif variants had earlier been found in reactive arthritis patients' fluid and blood. Made up of about eight highly homologous variants, a TCR beta motif appeared characteristic of ankylosing spondylitis blood.

The chain joins TRBV2 to TRBJ2-3; TRBD2 aligns across 10 bases. This sequence was found in a male donor with ankylosing spondylitis. The sequencing sample was made of blood, either unsorted or a sorted T cell fraction (not recorded which). The CDR3 DNA is TGTGCCAGCAGTGAAAACCTCAGCGGGAGGGGCACAGATACGCAGTATTTT. This gives the protein CASSENLSGRGTDTQYF. The whole variable domain, filled in from reference TRBV2 and TRBJ2-3, reads EPEVTQTPSHQVTQMGQEVILRCVPISNHLYFYWYRQILGQKVEFLVSFYNNEISEKSEIFDDQFSVERPDGSNFTLKIRSTKLEDSAMYFCASSENLSGRGTDTQYFGPGTRLTVL.